This TCR beta chain came from a study of siplizumab effects on memory and regulatory T cells. This clone is categorized as medium-sized. Its cognate antigen is unknown. The same CDR3 can be traced to other DNA sequences in this sample. The authors cocultured the mixed lymphocyte reaction cells at 37 degrees C for around 6 days. Trimming took 4 bases from V and 0 from J, leaving 13 bases between them. The germline CDR1 and CDR2 sequences are MNHEY and SVGAGI. The CDR3 is made up of 16 amino acids. Whole-study results and caveats: On average, about 69% of mappable alloreactive CD4+ clones were Treg-derived under siplizumab, against 26.9% in controls. To unstimulated subsets, only a minor fraction of alloreactive clones could be mapped.

Roughly 100,000 TCR templates were assayed per sample. Here immunoSEQ multiplex PCR was the method, and the copy in TCRdb shows in-frame clones only, minus some. The sample consists of about 9,900 clones, around 40% of them appearing once. Specimen: CFSE-low (dividing) CD4+ T cells sorted from an allogeneic mixed lymphocyte reaction. This receptor was taken from a human donor in good health; the cells came from an allogeneic mixed lymphocyte reaction. The chain combines TRBV6-5 with TRBJ1-3; D may be TRBD1 (5 bases). The DNA of the CDR3 is TGTGCCAGCAGTTCCTCGACAGTAAGCTCTGGAAACACCATATATTTT. Protein sequence: CASSSSTVSSGNTIYF.